The rows below give T cell receptor beta chains drawn from one sample of a study of PD-1 blockade in classical Hodgkin lymphoma. Assay used: immunoSEQ multiplex PCR; TCRdb lists only in-frame clones, some missing. The data show about 86,000 clones, about 88% seen once. Sequenced here: peripheral blood mononuclear cells (PBMCs), sampled before the second cycle of nivolumab. The receptors here all came from a human donor with classical Hodgkin lymphoma. The CDR3 runs from the conserved cysteine through the conserved F or W. A D gene is named only where the DNA matches it firmly. Rows give clone size only sometimes, using once, few, many, or a class for an expanded clone.

V gene	D gene	J gene	clone size	CDR3 DNA	CDR3 protein
TRBV7-8	-	TRBJ2-7	-	TGTGCCAGCAGCCCCTCCAGGAACTACGAGCAGTACTTC	CASSPSRNYEQYF
TRBV2	-	TRBJ2-7	once	TGTGCCAGCAGTGAAGTGGTGACACCAAACCCCTACGAGCAGTACTTC	CASSEVVTPNPYEQYF
TRBV5-4	TRBD1	TRBJ2-5	-	TGTGCCAGCAGCTCCCAACAGGGGGCACGGGAGACCCAGTACTTC	CASSSQQGARETQYF
TRBV7-9	-	TRBJ1-2	-	TGTGCCAGCAGCCCTATCGGGGGGCGGGATGGCTACACCTTC	CASSPIGGRDGYTF
TRBV12-2	-	TRBJ2-1	-	TGTGCAAGTCGCTTAGGACTAGCGGGACCGCTTAGCTCCTACAATGAGCAGTTCTTC	CASRLGLAGPLSSYNEQFF
TRBV5-4	TRBD1	TRBJ2-2	-	TGTGCCAGCAGCTTGGGCGGCAGGGGGATGGGGACCGGGGAGCTGTTTTTT	CASSLGGRGMGTGELFF
TRBV5-6	-	TRBJ1-2	-	TGTGCCAGTCGACAGCGTGGCACTAACTATGGCTACACCTTC	CASRQRGTNYGYTF
TRBV5-1	-	TRBJ2-3	-	TGCGCCAGCAGCCCGTCCCCGGGGGCCACAGATACGCAGTATTTT	CASSPSPGATDTQYF
TRBV7-9	-	TRBJ2-1	-	TGTGCCAGCAGCCTCTCCTACAATGAGCAGTTCTTC	CASSLSYNEQFF
TRBV9	-	TRBJ2-3	-	TGTGCCAGCAGCGACCCCCCCGGATGGTCAGATACGCAGTATTTT	CASSDPPGWSDTQYF
TRBV7-9	TRBD2	TRBJ2-7	-	TGTGCCAGCAGCTCACAAACTCTAGCGGGAGTCCACGAGCAGTACTTC	CASSSQTLAGVHEQYF
TRBV28	TRBD1	TRBJ1-5	-	TGTGCCAGCAGTTTAGACTTAATCCGGGACAGCCCTAGCAATCAGCCCCAGCATTTT	CASSLDLIRDSPSNQPQHF
TRBV5-1	-	TRBJ2-7	once	TGCGCCAGCAGCCTGGTACAGCCCTACGAGCAGTACTTC	CASSLVQPYEQYF
TRBV11-3	TRBD2	TRBJ2-3	-	TGTGCCAGCAGCTTAAGCGGGGGGGCCGTAAATAGCACAGATACGCAGTATTTT	CASSLSGGAVNSTDTQYF
TRBV7-6	-	TRBJ2-1	-	TGTGCCAGCAGCTTAGTACACAGTAACAATGAGCAGTTCTTC	CASSLVHSNNEQFF
TRBV28	-	TRBJ2-7	-	TGTGCCAGCAGTTCCGGCCGATGGGGAAACGTCTACGAGCAGTACTTC	CASSSGRWGNVYEQYF
TRBV18	-	TRBJ2-7	-	TGTGCCAGCTCACCCGCGGAGGGCGGTGAGCAGTACTTC	CASSPAEGGEQYF
TRBV7-2	TRBD1	TRBJ2-7	-	TGTGCCAGCAGCTTAGTCAGGGGGCTAAACGAGCAGTACTTC	CASSLVRGLNEQYF
TRBV28	-	TRBJ2-5	-	TGTGCCAGCAGTTTGGGGATGGCCCAAGAGACCCAGTACTTC	CASSLGMAQETQYF
TRBV11-3	TRBD2	TRBJ2-5	-	TGTGCCAGCAGCTCAGGAGCGGGGGGGCGAGAGACCCAGTACTTC	CASSSGAGGRETQYF
TRBV6-1	TRBD2	TRBJ2-7	-	TGTGCCAGCACTAAAGAGCTAGCGGTATACGAGCAGTACTTC	CASTKELAVYEQYF
TRBV7-8	-	TRBJ1-1	-	TGTGCCAGCAGCCCCCGTCAGGGGAACACTGAAGCTTTCTTT	CASSPRQGNTEAFF
TRBV9	-	TRBJ1-2	-	TGTGCCAGCAGCGCGTGGGACAACTATGGCTACACCTTC	CASSAWDNYGYTF
TRBV5-5	TRBD1	TRBJ1-1	-	TGTGCCAGCAGCGTCGGACAGGGAAGGACTGAAGCTTTCTTT	CASSVGQGRTEAFF
TRBV10-3	-	TRBJ1-4	-	TGTGCCATCAGTGCATACCTAGCAACTAATGAAAAACTGTTTTTT	CAISAYLATNEKLFF
TRBV6-5	-	TRBJ2-7	-	TGTGCCAGCAGTTACTCGCCGGACAAAAAGTACGAGCAGTACTTC	CASSYSPDKKYEQYF
TRBV7-8	-	TRBJ2-6	-	TGTGCCAGCAGCCCCACGCCATCCTCTGGGGCCAACGTCCTGACTTTC	CASSPTPSSGANVLTF
TRBV6-5	-	TRBJ2-4	-	TGTGCCAGCTGGCCTAGCGTAAAAACTAAAAACATTCAGTACTTC	CASWPSVKTKNIQYF
TRBV5-6	-	TRBJ2-3	-	TGTGCCAGCAGCTTGCGCGGACACTCCACAGATACGCAGTATTTT	CASSLRGHSTDTQYF
TRBV5-4	-	TRBJ1-4	-	TGTGCCAGCAGCCTGGGGCTGGGGACACCTAATGAAAAACTGTTTTTT	CASSLGLGTPNEKLFF
TRBV7-9	-	TRBJ2-5	-	TGTGCCAGCAACACACCCAGGGGTGAGACCCAGTACTTC	CASNTPRGETQYF
TRBV5-8	TRBD2	TRBJ2-1	once	TGTGCCAGCAGGGCTAGCGGATCGGATGAGCAGTTCTTC	CASRASGSDEQFF
TRBV10-3	-	TRBJ2-1	-	TGTGCCATCATCAGGGACTGGTACTCCTCCAATGAGCAGTTCTTC	CAIIRDWYSSNEQFF
TRBV9	TRBD2	TRBJ2-3	-	TGTGCCAGCAGCGAGACCGGGACTAGCGGGATTCGGGATACGCAGTATTTT	CASSETGTSGIRDTQYF
TRBV11-2	-	TRBJ2-5	-	TGTGCCAGCAGCCCCGGACATAACCAAGAGACCCAGTACTTC	CASSPGHNQETQYF
TRBV20-1	TRBD2	TRBJ2-7	once	TGCAGATTAGCGGGGATCTACGAGCAGTACTTC	CRLAGIYEQYF
TRBV7-9	-	TRBJ2-1	-	TGTGCCAGCAGCTTAGGGCAGGGGTATGAGCAGTTCTTC	CASSLGQGYEQFF
TRBV7-9	-	TRBJ2-1	-	TGTGCCAGCAGCCCTGGGACCTACAATGAGCAGTTCTTC	CASSPGTYNEQFF
TRBV7-9	TRBD2	TRBJ2-3	-	TGTGCCAGCAGCTTAGTTGGAGCGGGAGCAGATACGCAGTATTTT	CASSLVGAGADTQYF
TRBV5-1	-	TRBJ2-2	-	TGCGCCAGCAGCTTGGGACTAACCGGGGAGCTGTTTTTT	CASSLGLTGELFF
TRBV27	TRBD1	TRBJ1-5	-	TGTGCCAGCAGTACCGGGACAGGGTTCAATCAGCCCCAGCATTTT	CASSTGTGFNQPQHF
TRBV7-9	-	TRBJ2-3	-	TGTGCCACCCGGGCCGGGACTCACACAGATACGCAGTATTTT	CATRAGTHTDTQYF
TRBV6-5	-	TRBJ1-1	-	TGTGCCAGCATCCGGGACGGCAACACTGAAGCTTTCTTT	CASIRDGNTEAFF
TRBV9	-	TRBJ1-3	-	TGTGCCAGCAGCCCCCGAACGAACACGGACTCTGGAAACACCATATATTTT	CASSPRTNTDSGNTIYF
TRBV4-1	-	TRBJ1-6	-	TGCGCCAGCAGCCAAGATACAGGATGGGTATTGAATTCACCCCTCCACTTT	CASSQDTGWVLNSPLHF
TRBV28	-	TRBJ1-5	-	TGTGCCAGCAGTTCTGTCCCCAATCAGCCCCAGCATTTT	CASSSVPNQPQHF
TRBV11-2	-	TRBJ1-4	once	TGTGCCAGCAGCTCCCTAAGGGAGGTTAATGAAAAACTGTTTTTT	CASSSLREVNEKLFF
TRBV7-9	TRBD1	TRBJ2-7	-	TGTGCCAGCAGCTTAGCGGTGACAGGGAACTACGAGCAGTACTTC	CASSLAVTGNYEQYF
TRBV28	TRBD2	TRBJ2-2	-	TGTGCCAGCAGTTTATCCTCAGCGGGGGTACGGGAGCTGTTTTTT	CASSLSSAGVRELFF
TRBV4-1	TRBD1	TRBJ1-1	-	TGCGCCAGCAGCCGCTCGGGACAGGGAGACACTGAAGCTTTCTTT	CASSRSGQGDTEAFF
TRBV2	-	TRBJ2-2	-	TGTGCCAGCACCCTAGTCCGCCTCCCCCACACCGGGGAGCTGTTTTTT	CASTLVRLPHTGELFF
TRBV15	TRBD1	TRBJ1-5	once	TGTGCCACCAGGGGACAGGCTTATAGCAATCAGCCCCAGCATTTT	CATRGQAYSNQPQHF
TRBV10-3	-	TRBJ2-7	-	TGTGCCATCAAAGCCCTGGACGGGATTTCCTACGAGCAGTACTTC	CAIKALDGISYEQYF
TRBV5-4	-	TRBJ2-1	-	TGTGCCAGCAATGACAGGAACCGGGGCCACAATGAGCAGTTCTTC	CASNDRNRGHNEQFF
TRBV5-8	-	TRBJ1-1	-	TGTGCCAGCAGCTTGATTGCCGAAGCTTTCTTT	CASSLIAEAFF
TRBV5-6	-	TRBJ2-5	-	TGTGCCAGCAGCTTGTTCCAGACAGAGAGGGAGGAGACCCAGTACTTC	CASSLFQTEREETQYF
TRBV29-1	TRBD1	TRBJ1-4	-	TGCAGCGTTGGAGGGCAGGGGGGGAATGAAAAACTGTTTTTT	CSVGGQGGNEKLFF